This T cell receptor (beta chain) was found in a study of cytomegalovirus exposure and HLA in healthy donors. This clone was seen a few times. TCRdb's copy holds only in-frame clones and misses some; the assay was immunoSEQ multiplex PCR. Of 250,000 to 300,000 clones listed, around 91% were seen once; the top ten hold 0.37%. Trimming stripped 6 bases from V and 6 bases from J, with 12 bases between. Germline assignment: CDR1 LNHDA and CDR2 SQIVND (reference sequence). This CDR3 spans 13 amino acids. The sequence was obtained from a young woman in good health and CMV-seronegative. The chain uses TRBV19 and TRBJ1-5, with a possible D match to TRBD1 (5 bases). The sample taken for sequencing was PBMCs. CDR3 in amino acids: CASSRELGQPQHF. The CDR3 DNA follows: TGTGCCAGTAGCAGGGAACTCGGTCAGCCCCAGCATTTT. Drawing the rest from reference TRBV19 and TRBJ1-5, the complete variable domain is DGGITQSPKYLFRKEGQNVTLSCEQNLNHDAMYWYRQDPGQGLRLIYYSQIVNDFQKGDIAEGYSVSREKKESFPLTVTSAQKNPTAFYLCASSRELGQPQHFGDGTRLSIL.